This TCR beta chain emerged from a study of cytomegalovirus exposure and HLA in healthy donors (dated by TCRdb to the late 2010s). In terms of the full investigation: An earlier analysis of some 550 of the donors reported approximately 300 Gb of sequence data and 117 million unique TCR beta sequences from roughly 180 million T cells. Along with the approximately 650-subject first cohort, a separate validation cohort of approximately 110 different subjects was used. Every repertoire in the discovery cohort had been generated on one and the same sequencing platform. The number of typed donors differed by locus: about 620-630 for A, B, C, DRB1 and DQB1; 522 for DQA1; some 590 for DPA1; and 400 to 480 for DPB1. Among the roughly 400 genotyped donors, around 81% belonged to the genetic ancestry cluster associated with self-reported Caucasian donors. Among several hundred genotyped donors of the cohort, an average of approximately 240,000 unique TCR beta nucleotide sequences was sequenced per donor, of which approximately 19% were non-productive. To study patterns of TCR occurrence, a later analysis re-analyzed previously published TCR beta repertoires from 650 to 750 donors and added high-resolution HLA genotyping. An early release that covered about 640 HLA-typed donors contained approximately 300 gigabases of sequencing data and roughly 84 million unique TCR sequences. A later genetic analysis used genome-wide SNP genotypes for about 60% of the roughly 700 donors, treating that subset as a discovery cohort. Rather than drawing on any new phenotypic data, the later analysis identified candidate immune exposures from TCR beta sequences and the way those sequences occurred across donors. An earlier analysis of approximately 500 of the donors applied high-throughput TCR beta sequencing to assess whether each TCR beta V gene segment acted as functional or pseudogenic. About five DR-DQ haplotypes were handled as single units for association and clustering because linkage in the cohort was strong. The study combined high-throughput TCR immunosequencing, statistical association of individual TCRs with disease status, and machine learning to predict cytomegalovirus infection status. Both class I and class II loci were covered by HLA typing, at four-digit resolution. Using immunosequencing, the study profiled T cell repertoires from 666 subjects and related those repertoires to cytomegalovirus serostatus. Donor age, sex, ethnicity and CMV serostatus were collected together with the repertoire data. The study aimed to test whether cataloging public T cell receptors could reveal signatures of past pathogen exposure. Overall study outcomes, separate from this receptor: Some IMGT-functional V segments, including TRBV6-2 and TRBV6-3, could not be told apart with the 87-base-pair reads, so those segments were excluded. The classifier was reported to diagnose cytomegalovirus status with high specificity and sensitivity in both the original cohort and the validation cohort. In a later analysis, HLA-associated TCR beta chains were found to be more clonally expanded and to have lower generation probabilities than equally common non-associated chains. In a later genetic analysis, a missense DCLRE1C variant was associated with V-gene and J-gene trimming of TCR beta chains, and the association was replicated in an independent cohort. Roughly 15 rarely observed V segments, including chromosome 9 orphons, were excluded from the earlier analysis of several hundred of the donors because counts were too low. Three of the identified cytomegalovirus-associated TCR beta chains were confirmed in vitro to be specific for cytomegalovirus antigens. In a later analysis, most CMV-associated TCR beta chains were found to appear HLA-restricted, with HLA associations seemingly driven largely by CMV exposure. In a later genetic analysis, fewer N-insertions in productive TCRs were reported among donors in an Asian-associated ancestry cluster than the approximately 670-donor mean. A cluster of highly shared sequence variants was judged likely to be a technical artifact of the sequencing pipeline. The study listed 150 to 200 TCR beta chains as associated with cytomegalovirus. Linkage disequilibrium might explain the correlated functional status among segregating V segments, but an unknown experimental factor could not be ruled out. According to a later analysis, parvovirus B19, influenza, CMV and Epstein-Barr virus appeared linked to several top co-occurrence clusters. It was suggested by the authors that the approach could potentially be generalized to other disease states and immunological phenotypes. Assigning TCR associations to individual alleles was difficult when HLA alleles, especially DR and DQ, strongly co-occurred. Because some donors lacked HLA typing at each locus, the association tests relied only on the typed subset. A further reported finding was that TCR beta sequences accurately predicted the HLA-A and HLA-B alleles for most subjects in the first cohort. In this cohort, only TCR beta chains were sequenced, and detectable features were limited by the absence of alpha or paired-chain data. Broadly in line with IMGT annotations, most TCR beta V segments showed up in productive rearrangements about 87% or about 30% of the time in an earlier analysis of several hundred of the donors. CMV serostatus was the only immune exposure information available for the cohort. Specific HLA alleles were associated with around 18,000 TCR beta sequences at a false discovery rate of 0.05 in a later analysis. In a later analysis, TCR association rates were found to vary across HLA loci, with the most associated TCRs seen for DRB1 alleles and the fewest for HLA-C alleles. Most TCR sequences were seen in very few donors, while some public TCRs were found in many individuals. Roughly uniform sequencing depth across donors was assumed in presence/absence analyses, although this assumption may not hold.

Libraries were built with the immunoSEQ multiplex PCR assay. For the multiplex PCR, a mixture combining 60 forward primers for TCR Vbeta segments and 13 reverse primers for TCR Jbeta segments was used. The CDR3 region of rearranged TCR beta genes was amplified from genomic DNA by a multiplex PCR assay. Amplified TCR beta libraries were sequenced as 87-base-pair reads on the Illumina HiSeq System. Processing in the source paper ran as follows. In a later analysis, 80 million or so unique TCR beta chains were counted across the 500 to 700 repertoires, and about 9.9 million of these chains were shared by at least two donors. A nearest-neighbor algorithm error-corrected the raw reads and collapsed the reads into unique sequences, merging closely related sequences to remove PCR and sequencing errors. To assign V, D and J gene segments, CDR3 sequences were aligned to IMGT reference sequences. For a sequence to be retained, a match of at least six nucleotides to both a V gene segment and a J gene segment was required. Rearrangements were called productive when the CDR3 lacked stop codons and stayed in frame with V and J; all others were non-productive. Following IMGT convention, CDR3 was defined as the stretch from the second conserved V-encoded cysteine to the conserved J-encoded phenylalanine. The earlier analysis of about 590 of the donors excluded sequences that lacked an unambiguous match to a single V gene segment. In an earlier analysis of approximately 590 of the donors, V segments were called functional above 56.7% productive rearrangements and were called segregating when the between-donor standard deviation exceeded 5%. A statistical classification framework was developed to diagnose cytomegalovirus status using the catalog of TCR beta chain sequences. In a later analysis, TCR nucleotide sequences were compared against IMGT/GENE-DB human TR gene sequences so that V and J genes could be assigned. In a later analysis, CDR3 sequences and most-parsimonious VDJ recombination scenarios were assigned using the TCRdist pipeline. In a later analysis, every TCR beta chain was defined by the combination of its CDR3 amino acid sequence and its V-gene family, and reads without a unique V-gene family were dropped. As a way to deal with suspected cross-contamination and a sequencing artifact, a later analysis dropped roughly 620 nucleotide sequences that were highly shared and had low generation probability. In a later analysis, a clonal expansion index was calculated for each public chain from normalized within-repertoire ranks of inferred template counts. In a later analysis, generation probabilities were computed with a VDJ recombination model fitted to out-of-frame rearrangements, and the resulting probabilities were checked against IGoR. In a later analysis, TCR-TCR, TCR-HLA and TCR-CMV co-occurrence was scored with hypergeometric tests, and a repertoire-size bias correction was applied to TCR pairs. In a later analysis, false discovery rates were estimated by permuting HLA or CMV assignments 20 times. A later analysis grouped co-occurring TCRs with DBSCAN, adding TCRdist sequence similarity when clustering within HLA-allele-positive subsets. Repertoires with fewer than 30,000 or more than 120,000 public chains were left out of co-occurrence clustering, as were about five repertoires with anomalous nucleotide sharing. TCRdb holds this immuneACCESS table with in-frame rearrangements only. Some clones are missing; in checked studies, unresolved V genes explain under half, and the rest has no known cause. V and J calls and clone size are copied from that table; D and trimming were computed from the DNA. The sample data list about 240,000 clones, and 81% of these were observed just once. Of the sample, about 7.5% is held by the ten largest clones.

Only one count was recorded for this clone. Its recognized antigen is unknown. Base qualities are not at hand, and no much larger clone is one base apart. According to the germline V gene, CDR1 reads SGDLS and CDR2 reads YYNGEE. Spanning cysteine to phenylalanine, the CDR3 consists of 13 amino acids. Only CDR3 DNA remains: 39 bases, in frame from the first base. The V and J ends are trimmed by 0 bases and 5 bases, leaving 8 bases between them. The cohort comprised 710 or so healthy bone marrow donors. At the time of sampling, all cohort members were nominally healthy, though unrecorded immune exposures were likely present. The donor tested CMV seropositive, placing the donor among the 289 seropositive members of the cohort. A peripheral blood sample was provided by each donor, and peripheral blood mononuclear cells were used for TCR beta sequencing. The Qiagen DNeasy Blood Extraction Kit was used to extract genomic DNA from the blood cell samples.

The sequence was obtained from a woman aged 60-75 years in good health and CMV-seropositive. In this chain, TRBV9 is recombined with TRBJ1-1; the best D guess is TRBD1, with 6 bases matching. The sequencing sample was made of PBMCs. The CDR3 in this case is CASSVEGETEAFF. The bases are TGTGCCAGCAGCGTAGAGGGGGAGACTGAAGCTTTCTTT. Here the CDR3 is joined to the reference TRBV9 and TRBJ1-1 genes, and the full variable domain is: DSGVTQTPKHLITATGQRVTLRCSPRSGDLSVYWYQQSLDQGLQFLIQYYNGEERAKGNILERFSAQQFPDLHSELNLSSLELGDSALYFCASSVEGETEAFFGQGTRLTVV.